Following are 21 T cell receptor beta chains from one sample sequenced in a study of T cells expressing NK-cell markers. TCRdb re-analyzed the 5' RACE reads; it lists each CDR3 protein once, without DNA. This sample's table has around 100,000 distinct CDR3 sequences. What was sequenced was blood T cells: a sorted CD56 or NKG2C T cell subset, CD4+ or CD8+ T cells, or bulk PBMC T cells (not recorded which). The receptors shown here come from a woman between 18 and 75 years old in good health.

The chain couples TRBV29-1 to TRBJ2-2; TCRdb lists TRBD2, though no DNA is available to test this call. Germline CDR1 reads SQVTM; CDR2 reads ANQGSEA. The CDR3 sequence is 14 residues long. CDR3: CSGAAAANTGELFF.

The chain links TRBV29-1 to TRBJ2-3; TCRdb's assignment of TRBD1 cannot be checked, as there is no DNA. The CDR3 is 17 amino acids. Germline V CDR1 and CDR2: SQVTM, ANQGSEA. CDR3 amino acids: CSAESPAHEGITDTQYF.

J is TRBJ2-5 and V is TRBV7-8; the D call from TCRdb, TRBD2, cannot be confirmed without DNA. CDR1 SGHVS and CDR2 FQNEAQ come from the germline V gene. This CDR3 region has 15 residues. The CDR3 sequence: CASSLGLAGKETQYF.

The rearrangement links TRBV9 to TRBJ2-3; the D gene TCRdb calls, TRBD1, cannot be checked with no DNA. This CDR3 spans 17 amino acids. The germline V gene has CDR1 SGDLS and CDR2 YYNGEE. CDR3 protein: CASSPQGWRGATDTQYF.

This rearrangement joins TRBV9 to TRBJ2-3. The CDR3 is 15 residues long. Germline loops: CDR1 SGDLS, CDR2 YYNGEE. CDR3 sequence: CASSVGETGTDTQYF.

This chain joins TRBV11-2 and TRBJ1-1; TCRdb returns TRBD1, unconfirmable since there is no DNA. The CDR3 runs 12 residues. CDR1 and CDR2 (germline): SGHAT, FQNNGV. CDR3 protein: CASSLGTVEAFF.

J is TRBJ2-7 and V is TRBV5-1; TCRdb selects TRBD1, and the lack of DNA leaves this call unchecked. Germline lookup yields CDR1 SGHRS and CDR2 YFSETQ. The CDR3 length is 14 residues. CDR3 loop: CASSFGTDAYEQYF.

The V call is TRBV27, the J call TRBJ2-2; TCRdb lists TRBD1, though no DNA is available to test this call. The CDR3 sequence is 15 residues long. Germline V gene data show CDR1 as MNHEY and CDR2 as SMNVEV (reference sequence). CDR3 protein: CASSLMQGNTGELFF.

The V call is TRBV7-6, the J call TRBJ2-1; absent DNA, TCRdb's TRBD2 call cannot be checked. The CDR3 is made up of 13 amino acids. Germline CDR1 is SGHVS and CDR2 is FNYEAQ. Here the CDR3 reads CAIRLAGGNEQFF.

The rearrangement uses TRBV30 and TRBJ2-7; the TCRdb D gene call, TRBD1, has no DNA to confirm it. The CDR3 totals 11 residues. Germline V gene sequence: CDR1 GTSNPN, CDR2 SVGIG (reference sequence). CDR3 amino acids: CAWGTGFEQYF.

The chain recombines TRBV27 with TRBJ1-1; TCRdb's D call of TRBD1 is untestable without DNA. CDR1 and CDR2 (germline): MNHEY, SMNVEV (reference sequence). The CDR3 contains 16 residues. CDR3 in amino acids: CASSPGGGLGSTEAFF.

The chain carries TRBV4-2 and TRBJ2-3; the D gene TCRdb calls, TRBD2, cannot be checked with no DNA. From germline, CDR1 is LGHNA and CDR2 YNFKEQ. This CDR3 has 19 residues. This CDR3 reads CASSQPLASGRIITDTQYF.

This chain connects TRBV19 to TRBJ1-4; TCRdb outputs TRBD1, but without DNA this stays unchecked. The CDR3 is 13 amino acids. Germline assignment: CDR1 LNHDA and CDR2 SQIVND (reference sequence). CDR3 residues: CASTPGYNEKLFF.

This chain connects TRBV6-1 to TRBJ2-3; TCRdb gives TRBD1 as the D gene, but with no DNA this cannot be confirmed. From germline, CDR1 is MNHNS and CDR2 SASEGT. The CDR3 contains 16 residues. CDR3 sequence: CASIHFPPDSTDTQYF.

The chain is built from TRBV5-4 and TRBJ2-5; no DNA is available, so the TRBD2 call from TCRdb remains unchecked. This CDR3 comprises 16 residues. Germline V CDR1 and CDR2: SGHNT, YYREEE (reference sequence). CDR3 protein: CASSLLAGGDQETQYF.

The gene calls are TRBV4-3 and TRBJ2-7; TCRdb selects TRBD1, and the lack of DNA leaves this call unchecked. Germline values: CDR1 LGHNA, CDR2 YSLEER. This CDR3 comprises 18 residues. The CDR3 sequence: CASSQDSTTGFLSYEQYF.

The V and J genes are TRBV12-2 and TRBJ1-1. TRBV12-2 is a documented pseudogene. The CDR3 has 15 amino acids. The CDR3: CASRSRHRWGTEAFF.

The chain recombines TRBV29-1 with TRBJ2-3. From germline, CDR1 is SQVTM and CDR2 ANQGSEA. The CDR3 contains 13 residues. CDR3 amino acids: CSVEAASTDTQYF.

This rearrangement joins TRBV5-6 to TRBJ1-1; TCRdb's assignment of TRBD1 cannot be checked, as there is no DNA. The CDR3 consists of 13 residues. CDR1 and CDR2 from the germline V gene are SGHDT and YYEEEE. The CDR3 loop is CASSLWRGTEAFF.

This chain connects TRBV20-1 to TRBJ2-1; the TRBD2 assignment by TCRdb is unverifiable without DNA. CDR3 length equals 19 residues. The germline CDR1 and CDR2 sequences are DFQATT and SNEGSKA (reference sequence). CDR3 sequence reads: CSAPVTGTSGRSSYNEQFF.

The chain is built from TRBV24-1 and TRBJ2-1; the D call of TRBD2 rests on TCRdb alone, since no DNA is present to check it. The CDR3 runs 21 residues. Germline V gene lookup returns CDR1 KGHDR and CDR2 SFDVKD. The chain's CDR3 is CATSDRRENTRLAGLMDEQFF.